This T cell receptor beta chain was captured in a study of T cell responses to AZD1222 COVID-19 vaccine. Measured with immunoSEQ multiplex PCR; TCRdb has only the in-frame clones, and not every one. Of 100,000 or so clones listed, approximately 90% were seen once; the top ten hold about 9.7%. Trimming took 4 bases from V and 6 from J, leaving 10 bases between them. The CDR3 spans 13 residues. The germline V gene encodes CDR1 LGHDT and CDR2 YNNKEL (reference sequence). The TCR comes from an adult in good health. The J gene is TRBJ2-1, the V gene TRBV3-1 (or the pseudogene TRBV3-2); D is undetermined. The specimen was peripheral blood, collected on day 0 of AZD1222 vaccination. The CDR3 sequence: CASSPSRANEQFF. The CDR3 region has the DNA TGTGCCAGCAGCCCCTCCCGGGCCAATGAGCAGTTCTTC.